Listed here are 28 T cell receptor beta chains from one sample, sequenced in a study of neoadjuvant anti-PD-1 for oral cavity cancer. The repertoire was sequenced with immunoSEQ multiplex PCR; TCRdb's copy has only in-frame clones and lacks some. The profile shows roughly 14,000 clones, roughly two thirds of them singletons. The sample in question was PBMCs, obtained before nivolumab (anti-PD-1) treatment. These TCRs come from a person between 40 and 85 years old with oral cavity squamous cell carcinoma.

The V gene is TRBV10-3, the J gene TRBJ2-7; 8 bases are a match to TRBD1. The CDR3 is 16 residues long. Trimming removed 5 bases from V and 0 bases from J; junction bases left unmatched: 9. Germline V gene sequence: CDR1 ENHRY, CDR2 SYGVKD. CDR3 amino acids: CAISPQQGAGSYEQYF. The CDR3 DNA sequence: TGTGCCATCAGTCCCCAGCAGGGGGCGGGCTCCTACGAGCAGTACTTC.

The chain uses TRBV6-1 and TRBJ1-1, with a tentative D call TRBD1 (5 bases). Trimming removed 2 bases from V and 0 bases from J, with 10 bases in between. Germline V gene data show CDR1 as MNHNS and CDR2 as SASEGT. CDR3 length: 15 residues. CDR3 residues: CASSEPPGVNTEAFF. DNA for the CDR3: TGTGCCAGCAGTGAACCACCGGGGGTGAACACTGAAGCTTTCTTT.

This sequence joins TRBV7-3 and TRBJ1-2; no reliable D call. The germline gives CDR1 SGHTA, CDR2 FQGTGA. Trimming took off 2 bases at V and 0 bases at J, with 10 bases between the two ends. The CDR3 sequence is 15 residues long. DNA of the CDR3: TGTGCCAGCAGCTTACATCCCGGGCCTAACTATGGCTACACCTTC. It encodes CASSLHPGPNYGYTF. Full variable domain (rest looked up from reference TRBV7-3 and TRBJ1-2): GAGVSQTPSNKVTEKGKYVELRCDPISGHTALYWYRQSLGQGPEFLIYFQGTGAADDSGLPNDRFFAVRPEGSVSTLKIQRTERGDSAVYLCASSLHPGPNYGYTFGSGTRLTVV.

This clone was seen more than once but under ten times. The chain combines TRBV7-9 with TRBJ2-3; D perhaps matches TRBD1 (5 bases). Germline CDR1 SEHNR, CDR2 FQNEAQ (reference sequence). The length of the CDR3 is 16 residues. Trimming pared 2 bases from V and 0 bases from J, leaving 12 bases between. Here the CDR3 DNA reads TGTGCCAGCAGCTTATTGACAGTTACTAGCACAGATACGCAGTATTTT. Protein sequence: CASSLLTVTSTDTQYF.

The chain joins TRBV9 to TRBJ2-7, with 7 nucleotides matching TRBD1. The CDR3 has 14 residues. J was trimmed by 5 bases and V by 4 bases; bases with no gene match: 9. CDR1 is SGDLS and CDR2 is YYNGEE in the germline V gene. The chain's CDR3 is CASSNRDRVHEQYF. The CDR3 DNA reads TGTGCCAGCAGCAACCGGGACAGAGTACACGAGCAGTACTTC.

CDR3 protein: CASTPRDTNYGYTF. For the CDR3, the DNA is TGTGCCAGCACCCCGCGGGACACAAACTATGGCTACACCTTC. The rearrangement links TRBV7-8 to TRBJ1-2, with D tentatively TRBD1 (6 bases). Germline V gene sequence: CDR1 SGHVS, CDR2 FQNEAQ. CDR3 size: 14 residues. Deletions cut 7 bases from V and 2 bases from J, with 14 bases between. The whole variable domain, remainder taken from reference TRBV7-8 and TRBJ1-2, is GAGVSQSPRYKVAKRGQDVALRCDPISGHVSLFWYQQALGQGPEFLTYFQNEAQLDKSGLPSDRFFAERPEGSVSTLKIQRTQQEDSAVYLCASTPRDTNYGYTFGSGTRLTVV.

The CDR3 DNA is TGTGCCAGCAGCTTAGCAGGGGTTGAAGCTTTCTTT. As protein: CASSLAGVEAFF. This rearrangement joins TRBV7-9 to TRBJ1-1; possible D gene TRBD1, 5 bases. Deletions cut 0 bases from V and 7 bases from J, with 6 bases between. CDR1 and CDR2 from the germline V gene are SEHNR and FQNEAQ (reference sequence). This CDR3 contains 12 residues.

The V gene is TRBV6-5, the J gene TRBJ2-1, with 13 bases matching TRBD2. Trimming removed 3 bases from V and 12 bases from J; junction bases left unmatched: 8. CDR1 and CDR2 from the germline V gene are MNHEY and SVGAGI. CDR3 size: 15 residues. This CDR3 is CASSYTSGGARGQFF. CDR3 nucleotides: TGTGCCAGCAGTTATACTAGCGGGGGGGCGCGGGGGCAGTTCTTC.

The chain carries TRBV6-5 and TRBJ1-3; D is ambiguous. Trimming cost V 8 bases and J 0 bases, with 8 bases left between them. Germline V gene lookup returns CDR1 MNHEY and CDR2 SVGAGI. CDR3 size: 13 residues. The CDR3 loop is CASLGHSGNTIYF. The CDR3 region has the DNA TGTGCCAGCCTGGGCCACTCTGGAAACACCATATATTTT.

V usage is TRBV28 and J usage is TRBJ2-5; D is uncertain. There are 13 residues in the CDR3. The germline gives CDR1 MDHEN, CDR2 SYDVKM. The ends were cut back, 4 bases at V and 4 bases at J, with 10 bases in the middle. CDR3 DNA: TGTGCCAGCAGTTCCCTCATTGTAGAGACCCAGTACTTC. Translating gives CASSSLIVETQYF.

This clone came up a few times. The J gene is TRBJ1-6, the V gene TRBV10-1, with TRBD1 as a possible D gene (6 bases). Germline V gene sequence: CDR1 WNHNN, CDR2 SYGVQD (reference sequence). The CDR3 runs to 14 residues. Trimming left V 5 bases short and J 9 bases short, with 14 bases between. The CDR3 protein is CASSLTGPSSPLHF. In nucleotides, the CDR3 is TGCGCCAGCAGTTTGACAGGCCCTAGTTCACCCCTCCACTTT.

The chain recombines TRBV6-1 with TRBJ1-2, with a weak D call TRBD1 (5 bases). This CDR3 has 15 amino acids. V lost 1 base and J 7 bases, leaving 16 bases between the germline ends. Germline CDR1 and CDR2: MNHNS and SASEGT. In DNA, the CDR3 is TGTGCCAGCAGTGAAGGACAGTTGATATGGGGTGGCTACACCTTC. Amino acids: CASSEGQLIWGGYTF.

The V call is TRBV4-1, the J call TRBJ1-1; possibly TRBD1 for D (5 bases). The germline V gene encodes CDR1 MGHRA and CDR2 YSYEKL. The CDR3 has 15 amino acids. Trimming pared 3 bases from V and 4 bases from J, leaving 15 bases between. CDR3 sequence: CASSHPNPGSTEAFF. CDR3 DNA sequence: TGCGCCAGCAGCCACCCGAATCCAGGGTCCACTGAAGCTTTCTTT.

The J gene is TRBJ2-1, the V gene TRBV10-3; either TRBD1 or TRBD2 may fit D (6 bases each). Germline CDR1 reads ENHRY; CDR2 reads SYGVKD. The CDR3 runs 14 residues. V dropped 8 bases and J dropped 5 bases, with 16 bases sitting between them. The CDR3 reads CAIGGTSSHNEQFF. CDR3 DNA sequence: TGTGCCATCGGGGGCACTAGCAGCCACAATGAGCAGTTCTTC.

This chain connects TRBV2 to TRBJ1-2, with 9 bases aligning to TRBD1. The germline CDR1 and CDR2 sequences are SNHLY and FYNNEI. Trimming cost V 5 bases and J 10 bases; bases outside gene matches: 8. The CDR3 has 13 residues. The CDR3, as DNA: TGTGCCAGCAGTCCTACCGGGACAGGGTCCTACACCTTC. Translation: CASSPTGTGSYTF.

The chain is built from TRBV20-1 and TRBJ2-1, with TRBD2 identical over 11 bases. The CDR3 contains 11 residues. The J segment lost 15 bases and the V segment lost 6 bases, leaving 7 bases of the junction unmatched. CDR1 is DFQATT, CDR2 SNEGSKA, per germline (reference sequence). In DNA, the CDR3 is TGCAGTGCGATCGGGCTAGCGGGGGGGTTCTTC. This translates into CSAIGLAGGFF.

The chain employs TRBV13 and TRBJ1-2; D may be TRBD1 (6 bases). V was trimmed by 4 bases and J by 4 bases, leaving 13 bases between them. Per germline, CDR1 PRHDT and CDR2 FYEKMQ (reference sequence). The CDR3 covers 14 residues. CDR3 nucleotides: TGTGCCAGCAGCTCGACAGGATCTCTCTATGGCTACACCTTC. This gives the protein CASSSTGSLYGYTF.

This clone came up a few times. The chain employs TRBV6-5 and TRBJ1-2; D call uncertain. From germline, CDR1 is MNHEY and CDR2 SVGAGI. The CDR3 runs 13 residues. Between the trimmed V and J ends, which lost 0 bases and 6 bases, there was a span of 8 bases. CDR3 coding DNA: TGTGCCAGCAGTTACTCAACAAGGGATGGCTACACCTTC. Amino acid sequence: CASSYSTRDGYTF.

The CDR3 sequence is CASSPFPPGNTIYF. The DNA for the CDR3 is TGTGCCAGCAGCCCATTCCCCCCTGGAAACACCATATATTTT. The V call is TRBV7-8, the J call TRBJ1-3; D unclear. This CDR3 spans 14 amino acids. Trimming removed 5 bases at V and 2 bases at J, with 10 bases between. Germline V gives CDR1 SGHVS, CDR2 FQNEAQ.

Here the CDR3 reads CASSLVGDNTGELFF. CDR3 in DNA: TGTGCCAGCAGTTTAGTAGGGGATAACACCGGGGAGCTGTTTTTT. The chain employs TRBV27 and TRBJ2-2; perhaps TRBD1 as D (5 bases). CDR1 is MNHEY, CDR2 SMNVEV, per germline (reference sequence). The CDR3 consists of 15 residues. V lost 2 bases and J lost 2, with 9 bases in between.

The sample holds one count of this clone. The chain joins TRBV9 to TRBJ2-3; either TRBD1 or TRBD2 may supply D (5 bases each). Germline CDR1 is SGDLS and CDR2 is YYNGEE. V dropped 2 bases and J dropped 0 bases, with 10 bases sitting between them. This CDR3 is built from 15 residues. Here the CDR3 DNA reads TGTGCCAGCAGCGTGGGGACCCCTAGCACAGATACGCAGTATTTT. Protein product: CASSVGTPSTDTQYF.

The chain couples TRBV11-2 to TRBJ1-1; D uncertain. V lost 2 bases, J lost 0 bases, and 4 bases lay in between. Looked up from germline, CDR1 is SGHAT and CDR2 is FQNNGV. CDR3 length: 13 amino acids. The CDR3 is CASSLYLNTEAFF. The DNA of the CDR3 is TGTGCCAGCAGCTTATACCTGAACACTGAAGCTTTCTTT.

This rearrangement joins TRBV9 to TRBJ2-3; D unresolved. CDR1 is SGDLS, CDR2 YYNGEE, per germline. This CDR3 contains 13 residues. V lost 2 bases and J lost 6, with 10 bases in between. The CDR3 region is CASSVEVRDTQYF. The CDR3 region has the DNA TGTGCCAGCAGCGTGGAAGTCAGGGATACGCAGTATTTT.

This clone was found a few times. This chain uses TRBV6-1 with TRBJ1-3; D gene ambiguous. Germline lookup yields CDR1 MNHNS and CDR2 SASEGT. V lost 8 bases, J lost 0 bases, and 11 bases lay in between. The CDR3 extends over 14 amino acids. The chain's CDR3 is CASGPLPSGNTIYF. CDR3 bases: TGTGCCAGCGGTCCTCTACCCTCTGGAAACACCATATATTTT.

This chain links TRBV21-1 with TRBJ1-5; the table's D call, TRBD1, has no DNA check behind it. TRBV21-1 corresponds to a pseudogene. This CDR3 has 17 residues. The chain's CDR3 is CASSKGAGQHLHQPQHF. The CDR3 region has the DNA TGTGCCAGCAGCAAAGGGGCGGGACAGCACCTACATCAGCCCCAGCATTTT.

The CDR3 reads CASSERVQGAEQYF. The CDR3 DNA follows: TGTGCCAGCAGTGAAAGAGTCCAGGGTGCCGAGCAGTACTTC. The rearrangement links TRBV6-1 to TRBJ2-7; maybe TRBD1 (5 bases). Germline V lookup: CDR1 MNHNS, CDR2 SASEGT. V gave up 2 bases and J gave up 6 bases, with 14 bases separating them. CDR3 length: 14 amino acids.

The rearrangement uses TRBV7-9 and TRBJ2-4; 8 bases are shared with TRBD2. Germline CDR1 and CDR2: SEHNR and FQNEAQ (reference sequence). J gave up 0 bases and V 5 bases, and 6 bases lay outside the gene matches. The CDR3 runs 16 residues. The CDR3: CASSTSGSLAKNIQYF. The CDR3 bases are TGTGCCAGCAGCACCAGCGGGAGTCTAGCCAAAAACATTCAGTACTTC.

The rearrangement uses TRBV5-4 and TRBJ2-7; D gene ambiguous. This CDR3 has 13 residues. Germline CDR1 SGHNT, CDR2 YYREEE (reference sequence). V was clipped by 4 bases and J by 2 bases, with 10 bases between them. The CDR3 spells CASSTQGTYEQYF. CDR3 bases: TGTGCCAGCAGCACTCAAGGGACCTACGAGCAGTACTTC.